A selection of T cell receptor beta chains follows, all from one sample in a study of blood T cell repertoires in COVID-19. Libraries were prepared by immunoSEQ multiplex PCR; TCRdb keeps only in-frame clonotypes and omits some of them. The table lists roughly 250,000 clones, roughly 91% of them singletons. Sequenced: PBMCs or T cells enriched from blood (not recorded which). All receptors come from a woman in her thirties or forties with acute COVID-19. The CDR3 runs from the conserved cysteine through the conserved F or W. Size is stated for part of the rows, as once, few or many counts, or as a class when the clone is expanded.

v_gene	abundance	j_gene	CDR3aa
TRBV24-1	.	TRBJ2-3	CATSDLGRGGVTDTQYF
TRBV10-3	.	TRBJ2-1	CAISESGRGARDNEQFF
TRBV3-1/TRBV3-2	.	TRBJ2-7	CASSFGTGDAEQYF
TRBV2	.	TRBJ2-1	CASSETGALPSSYNEQFF
TRBV19	.	TRBJ1-5	CASSVDSSNQPQHF
TRBV28	.	TRBJ1-2	CASSLSGQAAGGYTF
TRBV2	.	TRBJ1-2	CASRGQGWNYGYTF
TRBV12-5	.	TRBJ1-1	CASGLASGPGLNTEAFF
TRBV2	.	TRBJ1-6	CASSGGRSNSPLHF
TRBV12-3/TRBV12-4	.	TRBJ1-2	CASSPESYEGYTF
TRBV5-1	.	TRBJ2-5	CASSLNTGGAGETQYF
TRBV19	once	TRBJ1-5	CASSIAGVRNQPQHF
TRBV7-3	.	TRBJ2-3	CASSLGLSTDTQYF
TRBV7-8	.	TRBJ2-1	CASSLVEARVFDEQFF
TRBV24-1	.	TRBJ1-1	CATSEANTEAFF
TRBV19	.	TRBJ1-6	CASSMLASPLHF
TRBV2	.	TRBJ2-2	CASSPDRSRTGELFF
TRBV7-9	.	TRBJ2-7	CASSLALATYEQYF
TRBV11-1	.	TRBJ1-1	CASSKQQGARTEAFF
TRBV9	many	TRBJ2-7	CASSVAGGVYEQYF
TRBV5-8	.	TRBJ1-2	CASSSRRTGDGYTF
TRBV27	.	TRBJ2-3	CASSLRQGSTDTQYF
TRBV19	.	TRBJ2-7	CASSIGDSSYEQYF
TRBV21-1	.	TRBJ1-5	CASSRPRGGRRTIPQHF
TRBV19	.	TRBJ2-1	CASSIDARGGRNEQFF
TRBV5-6	.	TRBJ2-3	CASSSWGLAYRTDTQYF
TRBV7-2	.	TRBJ2-5	CASSSPGLAETQYF
TRBV7-2	once	TRBJ2-7	CASSSGQGGPYEQYF
TRBV19	.	TRBJ1-3	CASIPGSGAGNTIYF
TRBV11-1	.	TRBJ1-1	CASSRGRDTEAFF
TRBV28	.	TRBJ1-1	CASSPRGLGNTEAFF
TRBV7-9	.	TRBJ2-3	CASSAQLASTHPSTDTQYF
TRBV4-3	.	TRBJ2-5	CASSQEGTAQETQYF
TRBV7-6	.	TRBJ2-5	CASSLRDSTETQYF
TRBV5-4	.	TRBJ2-7	CASSLSGTGLYEQYF